The source of this T cell receptor (beta chain) is a study of Ad26.COV2.S vaccination and SARS-CoV-2 variants. Study-wide points: It was reported that spike-specific CD8+ and CD4+ T cell responses were substantially broad after vaccination. The analyses of TCR breadth and depth may have understated the size of total T cell responses.

The germline V gene encodes CDR1 SGDLS and CDR2 YYNGEE. V gave up 1 base and J gave up 1 base, with 9 bases separating them. The length of the CDR3 is 15 residues. Regarding this clone: The antigen is unknown.

As to treatment: some 20 received Ad26.COV2.S at low or high dose, single or two shots; several received placebo; per-sample allocation not given. Sampling occurred on day 63 after the first vaccine or placebo injection. The study used a vaccine consisting of an Ad26 vector that expressed Wuhan-strain SARS-CoV-2 spike. The repertoire was sequenced with immunoSEQ multiplex PCR; TCRdb's copy has only in-frame clones and lacks some. The table lists hundreds of thousands of clones, roughly nine tenths of them singletons. This material consisted of peripheral blood, taken in a trial of Ad26.COV2.S vaccine versus placebo. J is TRBJ1-3 and V is TRBV9; D remains ambiguous. This clonotype was sampled from a person between 18 and 65 years old who received the Ad26.COV2.S COVID-19 vaccine or a placebo. The CDR3 DNA reads as TGTGCCAGCAGCGTAAGTCGGGAATCTGGAAACACCATATATTTT. The encoded protein is CASSVSRESGNTIYF.